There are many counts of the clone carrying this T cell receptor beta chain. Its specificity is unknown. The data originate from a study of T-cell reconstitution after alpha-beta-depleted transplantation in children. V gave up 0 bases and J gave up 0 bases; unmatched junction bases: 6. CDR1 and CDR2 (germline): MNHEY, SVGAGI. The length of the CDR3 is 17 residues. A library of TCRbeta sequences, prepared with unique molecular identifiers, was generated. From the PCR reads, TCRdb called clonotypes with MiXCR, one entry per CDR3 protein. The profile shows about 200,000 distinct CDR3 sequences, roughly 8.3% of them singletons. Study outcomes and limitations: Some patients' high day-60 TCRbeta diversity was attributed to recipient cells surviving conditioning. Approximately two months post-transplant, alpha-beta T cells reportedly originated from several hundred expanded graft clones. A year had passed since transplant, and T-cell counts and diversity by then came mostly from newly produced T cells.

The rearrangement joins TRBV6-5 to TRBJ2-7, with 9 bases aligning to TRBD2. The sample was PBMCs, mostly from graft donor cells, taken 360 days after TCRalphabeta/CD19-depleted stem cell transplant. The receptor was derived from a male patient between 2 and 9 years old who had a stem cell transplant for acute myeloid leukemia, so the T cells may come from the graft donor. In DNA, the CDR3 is TGTGCCAGCAGTTACTCTTTGGCGGGAGGGCGCTCCTACGAGCAGTACTTC. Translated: CASSYSLAGGRSYEQYF.